These 17 T cell receptor beta chains originate from one sample sequenced in a study of T cell clonality in common variable immunodeficiency. General observations from the study: Common variable immunodeficiency TCR beta sequences reportedly had fewer deletions and N-nucleotide insertions.

Here immunoSEQ multiplex PCR was the method, and the copy in TCRdb shows in-frame clones only, minus some. This sample lists about 15,000 clones; its ten largest clones have approximately 4.4%. These receptors' antigens are unknown. Sequencing was performed on peripheral blood mononuclear cells. These receptor sequences come from a human donor with common variable immunodeficiency.

Comments on this clone: Read sequence stops 3 residues before the CDR3 end, and the germline J gene provides the missing end. The chain is built from TRBV29-1 and TRBJ2-1, with a possible D match to TRBD2 (5 bases). CDR3 size: 15 residues. Trimming took off 2 bases at V and 0 bases at J, with 11 bases between the two ends. The germline gives CDR1 SQVTM, CDR2 ANQGSEA. CDR3 bases read: TGCAGCGTTGAAACGACTAAGAGCTCCTACAATGAG. Translating gives CSVETTKSSYNE. The whole CDR3 sequence reads CSVETTKSSYNEQFF.

For this clone: The read terminates 3 residues ahead of where the CDR3 ends, so the germline J gene completes it. The J gene is TRBJ1-2, the V gene TRBV5-1; TRBD1 aligns across 8 bases. Germline CDR1 and CDR2: SGHRS and YFSETQ. Losses at the gene ends were 1 base for V and 6 bases for J; bases not matched to a gene: 5. This CDR3 is 14 amino acids long. The sequenced CDR3 bases are TGCGCCAGCAGCTTGATAGGACAGGGTAATGGC. It specifies CASSLIGQGNG. The complete CDR3 protein is CASSLIGQGNGYTF. The full variable domain, with the rest looked up from reference TRBV5-1 and TRBJ1-2, is KAGVTQTPRYLIKTRGQQVTLSCSPISGHRSVSWYQQTPGQGLQFLFEYFSETQRNKGNFPGRFSGRQFSNSRSEMNVSTLELGDSALYLCASSLIGQGNGYTFGSGTRLTVV.

Of note for this clone: The CDR3 extends 3 residues past the end of the read, so its final part is completed from the germline J gene. The J gene is TRBJ2-7, the V gene TRBV7-6, with 10 bases lining up with TRBD2. CDR1 and CDR2 from the germline V gene are SGHVS and FNYEAQ. The CDR3 contains 13 residues. The trim removed 5 bases at V and 6 bases at J, leaving 4 bases unmatched. The CDR3 here is CASSPSGGFEQYF. The covered CDR3 bases are TGTGCCAGCAGCCCTAGCGGGGGTTTCGAG.

This clone is labeled medium-sized based on frequency. The CDR3 goes on 3 residues after the read ends, and that part is filled in from the germline J gene. This rearrangement joins TRBV18 to TRBJ1-4; TRBD1 aligns across 10 bases. Germline loops: CDR1 KGHSH, CDR2 LQKENI. The J segment lost 8 bases and the V segment lost 2 bases, leaving 5 bases of the junction unmatched. The CDR3 is made up of 15 amino acids. CDR3 sequence: CASSPGTGDREKLFF. The CDR3 bases that were read are TGTGCCAGCTCACCAGGGACAGGGGATAGAGAAAAA.

About this clone itself: The CDR3 goes on 3 residues after the read ends, and that part is filled in from the germline J gene. This chain connects TRBV19 to TRBJ2-1; 9 positions match TRBD2. V shed 6 bases and J 8 bases; nucleotides not matched to a gene: 8. The CDR3 spans 14 residues. Germline V gene sequence: CDR1 LNHDA, CDR2 SQIVND (reference sequence). The CDR3 spells CASSLLAGRDEQFF. The CDR3 bases that were read are TGTGCCAGTAGCCTGCTAGCGGGGAGGGATGAG.

About this clone itself: The sequence runs out 3 residues before the end of the CDR3; the remainder is reconstructed from the germline J gene. This sequence joins TRBV20-1 and TRBJ1-5; D is possibly TRBD1 (5 bases). Per germline, CDR1 DFQATT and CDR2 SNEGSKA (reference sequence). This CDR3 spans 15 amino acids. Trimming removed 3 bases from V and 0 bases from J, with 12 bases in between. The CDR3 reads CSASGRTYSNQPQHF. The DNA read from the CDR3 is TGCAGTGCTAGCGGCAGGACATATAGCAATCAGCCC.

By frequency, this clone registers medium-sized (0.01 to 0.1%). The CDR3 is cut off 3 residues early in the read; its end comes from the germline J gene. The chain uses TRBV14 and TRBJ2-2; the D gene is possibly TRBD2 (5 bases). The V and J ends lost 4 bases and 5 bases respectively, with 8 bases between them. The length of the CDR3 is 13 residues. Germline CDR1 SGHDN, CDR2 FVKESK. The sequenced CDR3 bases are TGTGCCAGCAGCCTTTTAGCGACCGGGGAG. Amino acids: CASSLLATGE. The full CDR3 is CASSLLATGELFF.

As concerns this clone: From the germline J gene comes the end of the CDR3, since the read stops 3 residues before it. The chain carries TRBV5-1 and TRBJ1-1; TRBD1 aligns across 9 bases. Per the germline V gene, CDR1 is SGHRS and CDR2 is YFSETQ. CDR3 length: 15 residues. Trimming at V came to 3 bases and at J to 1 base, leaving 4 bases not matched to a gene. The CDR3 loop reads CASSSQGQGNTEAFF. The sequenced CDR3 bases are TGCGCCAGCAGCTCCCAGGGACAGGGGAACACTGAA.

As regards this clone: Read data end 3 residues before the CDR3 end; the end is taken from the germline J gene. This chain links TRBV5-1 with TRBJ1-2; the match to TRBD1 covers 7 bases. Germline V gene lookup returns CDR1 SGHRS and CDR2 YFSETQ. V shed 4 bases, J shed 4 bases, and the junction held 7 bases outside the gene matches. This CDR3 spans 14 amino acids. The sequenced CDR3 bases are TGCGCCAGCAGCCGGGACAGCATTATCTATGGC. Translating it yields CASSRDSIIYG. The CDR3 in full is CASSRDSIIYGYTF.

As for this clone: The read ends 3 residues early relative to the CDR3; the germline J gene fills the gap. The chain employs TRBV2 and TRBJ2-1, with D possibly matching TRBD1 (5 bases). With 5 bases removed from V and 6 bases from J, the gap between germline ends came to 17 bases. The CDR3 length is 15 residues. The germline gives CDR1 SNHLY, CDR2 FYNNEI. CDR3 DNA (partial): TGTGCCAGCAGTCGGACGCCTGTTGGGGCCAATGAG. Translation: CASSRTPVGANE. The whole CDR3 protein reads CASSRTPVGANEQFF.

Comments on this clone: The read terminates 3 residues before the CDR3 end, so the remaining end is supplied by the germline J gene. The rearrangement uses TRBV5-1 and TRBJ1-1; TRBD1 matches at 7 bases. V gave up 3 bases and J gave up 0 bases; unmatched junction bases: 5. Germline V CDR1 and CDR2: SGHRS, YFSETQ. The CDR3 runs 15 residues. CDR3 in amino acids: CASSWGTDLNTEAFF. CDR3 bases read: TGCGCCAGCAGCTGGGGGACAGATTTGAACACTGAA. Drawing the rest from reference TRBV5-1 and TRBJ1-1, the complete variable domain is KAGVTQTPRYLIKTRGQQVTLSCSPISGHRSVSWYQQTPGQGLQFLFEYFSETQRNKGNFPGRFSGRQFSNSRSEMNVSTLELGDSALYLCASSWGTDLNTEAFFGQGTRLTVV.

This clone counts as medium-sized by frequency. Coverage ceases 3 residues before the CDR3 finishes, and the germline J gene fills in the end. V and J are TRBV10-3 and TRBJ2-3; TRBD1 agrees at 7 bases. This CDR3 spans 14 amino acids. J lost 3 bases, V lost 6 bases, and 6 bases had no gene match. Germline CDR1 reads ENHRY; CDR2 reads SYGVKD. Here the CDR3 reads CAISADRETDTQYF. The sequenced CDR3 bases are TGTGCCATCAGCGCTGACAGGGAAACAGATACG.

A note on this clone: The read stops 3 residues short of the end of the CDR3; the missing end is completed from the germline J gene. The rearrangement links TRBV7-2 to TRBJ1-2; 7 bases align to TRBD1. The V gene's germline CDR1 is SGHTA and CDR2 FQGNSA. The CDR3 covers 15 residues. This CDR3 is CASSLVVGGSGGYTF. The part of the CDR3 DNA that was read is TGTGCCAGCAGCTTAGTGGTAGGGGGCAGCGGCGGC.

To note about this clone: The read terminates 3 residues ahead of where the CDR3 ends, so the germline J gene completes it. The chain links TRBV20-1 to TRBJ2-7; 8 nucleotides line up with TRBD1. Germline loops: CDR1 DFQATT, CDR2 SNEGSKA (reference sequence). Unmatched junction bases numbered 4, after V lost 5 bases and J lost 1 base. CDR3 length: 13 amino acids. The CDR3 bases that were read are TGCAGTGCTGGACAGGGAAATTCCTACGAG. This encodes CSAGQGNSYE. The whole CDR3 protein reads CSAGQGNSYEQYF.

Concerning this clone: Coverage ceases 3 residues before the CDR3 finishes, and the germline J gene fills in the end. J is TRBJ2-7 and V is TRBV19; D gene unclear. V lost 2 bases, J lost 6 bases, and 11 bases lay in between. The CDR3 extends over 13 amino acids. Germline V gene data show CDR1 as LNHDA and CDR2 as SQIVND (reference sequence). Partial CDR3 DNA: TGTGCCAGTAGTATAAGGGTCCAAACCGAG. It codes for CASSIRVQTE. The whole CDR3 sequence reads CASSIRVQTEQYF.

Worth noting for this clone: Read coverage stops 3 residues before the CDR3 terminus; the germline J gene supplies the remainder. The rearrangement uses TRBV7-3 and TRBJ1-6, with D tentatively TRBD1 (5 bases). V lost 5 bases and J 9 bases, leaving 14 bases between the germline ends. Looked up from germline, CDR1 is SGHTA and CDR2 is FQGTGA. CDR3 length: 14 residues. The CDR3 DNA, read in part, is TGTGCCAGCAGCGTAGACAGCCAGGGTTCACCC. Translated: CASSVDSQGSP. The whole CDR3 is CASSVDSQGSPLHF.

About this clone: Read coverage stops 3 residues before the CDR3 terminus; the germline J gene supplies the remainder. This chain connects TRBV20-1 to TRBJ1-5, with D possibly TRBD1 on 6 matching bases. Germline V gives CDR1 DFQATT, CDR2 SNEGSKA (reference sequence). The CDR3 has 15 residues. V lost 6 bases and J lost 0, with 15 bases in between. CDR3 in amino acids: CSARTAFDSNQPQHF. CDR3 bases read: TGCAGTGCGAGGACAGCCTTTGATAGCAATCAGCCC.